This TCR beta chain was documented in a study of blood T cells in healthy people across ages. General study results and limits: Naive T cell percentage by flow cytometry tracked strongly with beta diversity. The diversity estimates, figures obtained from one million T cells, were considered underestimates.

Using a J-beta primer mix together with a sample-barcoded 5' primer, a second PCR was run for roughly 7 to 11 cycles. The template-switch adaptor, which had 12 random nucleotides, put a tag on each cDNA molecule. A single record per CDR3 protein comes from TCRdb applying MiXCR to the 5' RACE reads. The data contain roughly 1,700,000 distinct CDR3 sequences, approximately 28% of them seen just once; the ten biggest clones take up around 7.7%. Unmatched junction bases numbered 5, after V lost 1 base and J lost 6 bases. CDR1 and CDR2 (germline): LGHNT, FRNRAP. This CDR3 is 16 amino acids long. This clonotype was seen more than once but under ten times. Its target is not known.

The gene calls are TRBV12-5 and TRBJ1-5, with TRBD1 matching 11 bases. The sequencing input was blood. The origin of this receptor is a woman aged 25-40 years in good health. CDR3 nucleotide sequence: TGTGCTAGTGGTTTGGCCCGGACAGGGGGCGTTCAGCCCCAGCATTTT. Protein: CASGLARTGGVQPQHF. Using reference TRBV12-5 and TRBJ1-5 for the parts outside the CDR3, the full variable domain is DARVTQTPRHKVTEMGQEVTMRCQPILGHNTVFWYRQTMMQGLELLAYFRNRAPLDDSGMPKDRFSAEMPDATLATLKIQPSEPRDSAVYFCASGLARTGGVQPQHFGDGTRLSIL.